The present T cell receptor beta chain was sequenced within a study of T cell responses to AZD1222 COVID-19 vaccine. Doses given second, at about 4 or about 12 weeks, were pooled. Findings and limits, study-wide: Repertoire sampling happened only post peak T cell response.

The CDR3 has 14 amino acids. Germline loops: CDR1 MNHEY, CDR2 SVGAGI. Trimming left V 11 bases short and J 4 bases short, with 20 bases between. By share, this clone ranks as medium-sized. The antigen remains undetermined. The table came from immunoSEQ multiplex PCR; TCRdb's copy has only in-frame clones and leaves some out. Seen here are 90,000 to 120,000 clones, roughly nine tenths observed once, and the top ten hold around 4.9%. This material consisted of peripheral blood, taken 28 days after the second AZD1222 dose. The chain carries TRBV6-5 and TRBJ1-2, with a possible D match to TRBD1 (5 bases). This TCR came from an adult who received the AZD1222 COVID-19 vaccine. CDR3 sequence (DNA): TGTGCCCCTGGGGAGCGGGGCGACTTCTATGGCTACACCTTC. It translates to CAPGERGDFYGYTF.